These 18 T cell receptor beta chains were all obtained from the same sample, sequenced in a study of CD8 T cells in Susac syndrome. RNA totalling roughly 0.45 to 1 ug underwent reverse transcription with random hexamers. In TCRdb, the immunoSEQ multiplex PCR reads were re-called with MiXCR into one record per CDR3 protein. The sample includes under 110,000 distinct CDR3 sequences, approximately 93% of them seen just once. Sequencing used CD8+ T cells from PBMCs. All receptors derive from a human donor with Susac syndrome.

This sequence joins TRBV6-2 or TRBV6-3 and TRBJ2-2; tentatively, D is TRBD2 (6 bases). The CDR3 has 13 residues. Between the trimmed V and J ends, which lost 9 bases and 6 bases, there was a span of 14 bases. Germline V lookup: CDR1 MNHEY, CDR2 SVGEGT. CDR3 in amino acids: CASSGGLAGELFF. The CDR3 coding sequence is TGTGCCAGTAGCGGCGGTCTGGCCGGGGAGCTGTTTTTT.

The chain combines TRBV7-2 with TRBJ2-5, with 7 bases matching TRBD2. Germline V gene data show CDR1 as SGHTA and CDR2 as FQGNSA. V was clipped by 4 bases and J by 1 base; unmatched bases: 6. CDR3 length: 15 amino acids. The CDR3 nucleotides are TGTGCCAGCAGCTCAGAGCGGACTAGCCAAGAGACCCAGTACTTC. This translates into CASSSERTSQETQYF.

Here the CDR3 reads CSAPGSNEKLFF. The CDR3, as DNA: TGCAGTGCGCCGGGGAGTAATGAAAAACTGTTTTTT. The chain employs TRBV20-1 and TRBJ1-4, with unresolved D. V lost 6 bases, J lost 4 bases, and 9 bases lay in between. This CDR3 comprises 12 residues. Germline-derived CDR1 and CDR2 are DFQATT and SNEGSKA (reference sequence).

CDR3 sequence (DNA): TGTGCCAGCAGCGGGGTACCTGGGGCCAACGTCCTGACTTTC. This sequence encodes CASSGVPGANVLTF. The chain couples TRBV9 to TRBJ2-6; D remains unclear. Trimming pared 3 bases from V and 2 bases from J, leaving 6 bases between. The CDR3 covers 14 residues. The germline V gene has CDR1 SGDLS and CDR2 YYNGEE.

The chain carries TRBV20-1 and TRBJ1-1; tentative D call: TRBD1 (5 bases). Trimming pared 0 bases from V and 7 bases from J, leaving 12 bases between. This CDR3 is 13 amino acids long. Germline CDR1 reads DFQATT; CDR2 reads SNEGSKA (reference sequence). CDR3 nucleotides: TGCAGTGCTAGAGATGGGGGTTCGGTTGAAGCTTTCTTT. Translating gives CSARDGGSVEAFF.

The chain links TRBV5-6 to TRBJ1-1; D uncertain. The ends were cut back, 6 bases at V and 0 bases at J, with 12 bases in the middle. The CDR3 contains 14 residues. CDR1 SGHDT and CDR2 YYEEEE come from the germline V gene. The DNA for the CDR3 is TGTGCCAGCACCTCGGGGTACATGAACACTGAAGCTTTCTTT. Protein product: CASTSGYMNTEAFF.

The gene calls are TRBV7-3 and TRBJ2-1; 7 bases are a match to TRBD2. The CDR3 totals 15 residues. Germline trimming cut 8 bases from V and 4 bases from J; bases unmatched to any gene: 11. Per germline, CDR1 SGHTA and CDR2 FQGTGA. This CDR3 is CASAAGTTRYNEQFF. The DNA for the CDR3 is TGTGCCAGCGCTGCCGGGACTACCCGATACAATGAGCAGTTCTTC.

The chain recombines TRBV27 with TRBJ2-1; 9 bases fit TRBD2. This CDR3 has 15 residues. V lost 2 bases and J lost 9; bases outside the gene matches: 8. Germline-derived CDR1 and CDR2 are MNHEY and SMNVEV (reference sequence). The CDR3 protein is CASSLAGGPRSEQFF. The DNA of the CDR3 is TGTGCCAGCAGTTTAGCGGGGGGGCCTCGAAGTGAGCAGTTCTTC.

V gene TRBV7-9 combines with J gene TRBJ1-6, with 9 bases lining up with TRBD1. J gave up 7 bases and V 5 bases, and 3 bases lay outside the gene matches. The CDR3 spans 14 residues. The V gene's germline CDR1 is SEHNR and CDR2 FQNEAQ (reference sequence). CDR3 amino acids: CASSEGTGNSPLHF. For the CDR3, the DNA is TGTGCCAGCAGCGAGGGGACAGGGAATTCACCCCTCCACTTT.

CDR3 bases: TGTGCCAGCAGCCCCAATACCGGTAGCAATCAGCCCCAGCATTTT. Translated, it gives CASSPNTGSNQPQHF. V usage is TRBV11-2 and J usage is TRBJ1-5, with D uncertain. Germline V gives CDR1 SGHAT, CDR2 FQNNGV. V was clipped by 5 bases and J by 0 bases, with 11 bases between them. The CDR3 totals 15 residues.

This clonotype was recorded only once. The chain recombines TRBV9 with TRBJ2-5; D is possibly TRBD1 (5 bases). There are 13 residues in the CDR3. Germline V gene lookup returns CDR1 SGDLS and CDR2 YYNGEE. V was clipped by 7 bases and J by 0 bases, with 10 bases between them. CDR3 DNA sequence: TGTGCCAGCGGGCCAGGGAACCAAGAGACCCAGTACTTC. Translating gives CASGPGNQETQYF.

This clonotype was counted once. The chain recombines TRBV7-2 with TRBJ1-1; 9 nucleotides match TRBD1. From germline, CDR1 is SGHTA and CDR2 FQGNSA. The CDR3 runs 16 residues. Trimming cost V 5 bases and J 0 bases; bases outside gene matches: 7. CDR3 sequence (DNA): TGTGCCAGCAGCGTCGGGACAGGGACTGTGAACACTGAAGCTTTCTTT. Its translation: CASSVGTGTVNTEAFF.

The chain couples TRBV25-1 to TRBJ1-2; possible D gene TRBD1, 5 bases. V dropped 6 bases and J dropped 5 bases, with 10 bases sitting between them. Germline CDR1 is MGHDK and CDR2 is SYGVNS. The CDR3 sequence is 12 residues long. The CDR3 DNA follows: TGTGCCAGCAGCTATGGGACTTATGGCTACACCTTC. Amino acid sequence: CASSYGTYGYTF.

The chain combines TRBV4-1 with TRBJ1-6, with 8 bases identical to TRBD1. This CDR3 spans 15 amino acids. CDR1 and CDR2 from the germline V gene are MGHRA and YSYEKL. V was clipped by 3 bases and J by 7 bases; unmatched bases: 5. The CDR3 region is CASSQIQGGNSPLHF. The DNA for the CDR3 is TGCGCCAGCAGCCAGATACAGGGGGGGAATTCACCCCTCCACTTT.

The gene calls are TRBV5-1 and TRBJ2-7, with D uncertain. Germline V gene lookup returns CDR1 SGHRS and CDR2 YFSETQ. CDR3 size: 15 residues. The germline V and J ends were trimmed by 0 bases and 3 bases, with 13 bases remaining between them. CDR3 coding DNA: TGCGCCAGCAGCTTGGTGGCAGGAATCTACTACGAGCAGTACTTC. This gives the protein CASSLVAGIYYEQYF. The whole variable domain, filled in from reference TRBV5-1 and TRBJ2-7, reads KAGVTQTPRYLIKTRGQQVTLSCSPISGHRSVSWYQQTPGQGLQFLFEYFSETQRNKGNFPGRFSGRQFSNSRSEMNVSTLELGDSALYLCASSLVAGIYYEQYFGPGTRLTVT.

The table lists this clonotype with a count of one. The chain employs TRBV27 and TRBJ2-1; the match to TRBD2 covers 8 bases. The CDR3 length is 14 residues. CDR1 and CDR2 from the germline V gene are MNHEY and SMNVEV (reference sequence). The junction had 4 bases not matched to a gene; V was cut back by 6 bases and J by 3 bases. The CDR3 spells CASRSGLVYNEQFF. Here the CDR3 DNA reads TGTGCCAGCAGGTCGGGACTAGTCTACAATGAGCAGTTCTTC.

V and J are TRBV20-1 and TRBJ1-4, with TRBD1 identical over 7 bases. The junction had 7 bases not matched to a gene; V was cut back by 6 bases and J by 6 bases. The CDR3 covers 13 residues. Germline V gene sequence: CDR1 DFQATT, CDR2 SNEGSKA (reference sequence). CDR3 nucleotides: TGCAGTGCCCTCGGACAGGAGGATGAAAAACTGTTTTTT. It specifies CSALGQEDEKLFF.

The chain uses TRBV9 and TRBJ1-2; 7 bases are shared with TRBD1. Germline loops: CDR1 SGDLS, CDR2 YYNGEE. The V gene end was trimmed by 0 bases and the J gene end by 4 bases; junction bases not matched to a gene: 12. The CDR3 spans 17 residues. The DNA for the CDR3 is TGTGCCAGCAGCGTAGCGGGACAGCCCCAATATGTCTATGGCTACACCTTC. Amino acid sequence: CASSVAGQPQYVYGYTF. The full variable domain, with the rest looked up from reference TRBV9 and TRBJ1-2, is DSGVTQTPKHLITATGQRVTLRCSPRSGDLSVYWYQQSLDQGLQFLIQYYNGEERAKGNILERFSAQQFPDLHSELNLSSLELGDSALYFCASSVAGQPQYVYGYTFGSGTRLTVV.